The sequence of this T cell receptor (beta chain) was determined in a study of blood T cell repertoires in COVID-19. Study at large: Acute and convalescent COVID-19 samples came from the United States, Italy and Spain. PBMCs, B-cell-depleted T cells, or T cells were the source of the cDNA or gDNA that made up the material.

Original methodology: The authors estimated nucleated cell counts from reference gene primer amplification. Produced via immunoSEQ multiplex PCR; TCRdb's table is partial and in-frame only. From that table come the V and J calls and clone size; the DNA was used to work out D and trimming. Of about 74,000 clones listed, approximately 84% are singletons. Sequenced input: peripheral blood. The source is a man between 65 and 80 years old with acute or convalescent COVID-19.

CDR3 coding DNA: TGTGCCAGCCGATCACCCGGCTACGAGCAGTACTTC. This sequence encodes CASRSPGYEQYF. The chain carries TRBV18 and TRBJ2-7; D gene ambiguous. This CDR3 is 12 amino acids long. V was shortened by 8 bases and J by 3 bases, with 11 bases between the two germline ends. From germline, CDR1 is KGHSH and CDR2 LQKENI.